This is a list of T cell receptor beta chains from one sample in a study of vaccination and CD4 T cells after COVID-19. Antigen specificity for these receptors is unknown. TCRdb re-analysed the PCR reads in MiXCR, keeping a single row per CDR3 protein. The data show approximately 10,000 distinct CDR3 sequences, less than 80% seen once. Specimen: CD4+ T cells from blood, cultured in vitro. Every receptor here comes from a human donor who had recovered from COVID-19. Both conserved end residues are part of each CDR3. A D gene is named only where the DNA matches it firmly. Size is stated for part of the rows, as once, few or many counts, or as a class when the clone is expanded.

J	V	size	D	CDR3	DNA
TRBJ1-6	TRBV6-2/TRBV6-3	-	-	CASRGLRRDNSPLHF	TGTGCCAGCAGGGGACTGAGGAGAGATAATTCACCCCTCCACTTT
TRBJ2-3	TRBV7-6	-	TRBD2	CASSPGLAGGSTQYF	TGTGCCAGCAGCCCTGGACTAGCGGGAGGAAGCACGCAGTATTTT
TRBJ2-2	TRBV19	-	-	CASGSGQTNTGELFF	TGTGCCAGTGGGTCTGGACAGACGAACACCGGGGAGCTGTTTTTT
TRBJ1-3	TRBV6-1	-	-	CASSLSAGSGNTIYF	TGTGCCAGCAGTCTATCAGCAGGCTCTGGAAACACCATATATTTT
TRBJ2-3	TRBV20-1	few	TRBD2	CSGSLRDYGGNTQYF	TGCAGTGGATCTTTGCGGGACTACGGTGGAAATACGCAGTATTTT
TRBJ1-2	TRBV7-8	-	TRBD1	CASSQRQGRNNYGYTF	TGTGCCAGCAGCCAACGACAGGGGAGGAATAACTATGGCTACACCTTC
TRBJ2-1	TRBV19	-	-	CASRAPGNEQFF	TGTGCCAGTAGGGCCCCCGGGAATGAGCAGTTCTTC
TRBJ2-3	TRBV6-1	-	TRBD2	CASRASGRATDTQYF	TGTGCCAGCAGAGCTAGCGGGAGGGCTACAGATACGCAGTATTTT
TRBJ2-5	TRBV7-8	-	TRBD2	CASSFGVLAGSNQETQYF	TGTGCCAGCAGCTTTGGTGTTCTAGCGGGGAGTAATCAAGAGACCCAGTACTTC
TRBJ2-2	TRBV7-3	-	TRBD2	CASSSTSGGIGELFF	TGTGCCAGCAGTTCCACTAGCGGGGGTATCGGGGAGCTGTTTTTT
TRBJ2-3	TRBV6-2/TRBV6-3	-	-	CASSYSTFNIDTQYF	TGTGCCAGCAGTTACTCGACCTTCAACATAGATACGCAGTATTTT
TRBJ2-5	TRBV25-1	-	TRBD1	CASWGQSQETQYF	TGTGCCAGCTGGGGACAGTCCCAAGAGACCCAGTACTTC
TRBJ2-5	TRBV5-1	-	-	CASSFEPNQETQYF	TGCGCCAGCAGCTTTGAACCGAACCAAGAGACCCAGTACTTC
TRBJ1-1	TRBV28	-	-	CASSFRDTEAFF	TGTGCCAGCAGTTTCAGGGATACTGAAGCTTTCTTT
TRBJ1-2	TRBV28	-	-	CASSFTSSNGYTF	TGTGCCAGCAGTTTTACATCCTCAAATGGCTACACCTTC
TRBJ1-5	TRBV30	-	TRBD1	CAWRGGGNNQPQHF	TGTGCCTGGAGGGGAGGGGGCAATAATCAGCCCCAGCATTTT
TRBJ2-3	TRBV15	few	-	CATSKEGRGGTDTQYF	TGTGCCACCAGCAAAGAGGGCCGGGGTGGCACAGATACGCAGTATTTT
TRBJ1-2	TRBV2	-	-	CASSEARNYGYTF	TGTGCCAGCAGTGAAGCGCGGAACTATGGCTACACCTTC
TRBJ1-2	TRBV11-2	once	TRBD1	CASSPTGGDYGYTF	TGTGCCAGCAGCCCCACAGGGGGGGACTATGGCTACACCTTC
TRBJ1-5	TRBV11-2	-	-	CASSPRNDQPQHF	TGTGCCAGCAGCCCCCGTAATGATCAGCCCCAGCATTTT
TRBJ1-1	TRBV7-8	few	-	CASSLEQRGASTEAFF	TGTGCCAGCAGCTTAGAACAGCGGGGGGCGAGCACTGAAGCTTTCTTT
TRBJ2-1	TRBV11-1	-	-	CASSLVTSGQFF	TGTGCCAGCAGCTTGGTGACTTCTGGGCAGTTCTTC
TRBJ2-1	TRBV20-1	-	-	CSAIRGYNEQFF	TGCAGTGCTATTCGCGGTTACAATGAGCAGTTCTTC
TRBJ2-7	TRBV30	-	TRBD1	CAWSAGRQGFGYEQYF	TGTGCCTGGAGTGCCGGACGACAGGGTTTTGGCTACGAGCAGTACTTC
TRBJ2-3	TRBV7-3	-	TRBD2	CASSPVGLVTDTQYF	TGTGCCAGCAGCCCGGTGGGACTAGTTACAGATACGCAGTATTTT
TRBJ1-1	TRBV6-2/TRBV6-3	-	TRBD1	CASSYPNRGRAFF	TGTGCCAGCAGTTACCCTAACAGGGGACGAGCTTTCTTT
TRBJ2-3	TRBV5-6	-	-	CASSSGRPDTQYF	TGTGCCAGCAGCTCTGGGAGGCCAGATACGCAGTATTTT
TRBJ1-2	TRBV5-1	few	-	CASSLVGLDYGYTF	TGCGCCAGCAGCTTGGTCGGCCTAGACTATGGCTACACCTTC
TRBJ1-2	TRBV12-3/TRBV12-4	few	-	CASSLSGLNYGYTF	TGTGCCAGCAGTTTATCAGGATTGAACTATGGCTACACCTTC
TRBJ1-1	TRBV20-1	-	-	CSAEDSNTEAFF	TGCAGTGCAGAAGACAGTAACACTGAAGCTTTCTTT
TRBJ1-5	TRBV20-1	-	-	CSTLDSTKINQPQHF	TGCAGTACACTCGACAGTACTAAGATCAATCAGCCCCAGCATTTT
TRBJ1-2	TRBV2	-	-	CASSVPTGGYTF	TGTGCCAGCAGTGTACCTACAGGCGGCTACACCTTC
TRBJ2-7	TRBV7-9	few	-	CASSLIARNHYEQYF	TGTGCCAGCAGCTTAATTGCGCGGAACCACTACGAGCAGTACTTC
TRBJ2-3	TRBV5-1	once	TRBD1	CASLQGAPDVDTQYF	TGCGCCAGTCTCCAGGGGGCGCCAGACGTGGATACGCAGTATTTT
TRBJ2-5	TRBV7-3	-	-	CASSLTSHNLPGTQYF	TGTGCCAGCAGCTTAACCAGTCATAACTTGCCGGGGACCCAGTACTTC
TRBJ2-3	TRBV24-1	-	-	CATSDPRAGYTDTQYF	TGTGCCACCAGTGATCCCCGGGCGGGTTACACAGATACGCAGTATTTT
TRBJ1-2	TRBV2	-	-	CASSEMGRTYGYTF	TGTGCCAGCAGTGAAATGGGGCGGACTTATGGCTACACCTTC
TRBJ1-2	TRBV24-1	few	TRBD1	CATSGEGGGTTLNYGYTF	TGTGCCACCAGTGGGGAAGGAGGGGGCACTACCCTTAACTATGGCTACACCTTC
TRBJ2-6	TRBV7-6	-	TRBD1	CASSPGTGSLGANVLTF	TGTGCCAGCAGCCCCGGGACAGGGTCTCTGGGGGCCAACGTCCTGACTTTC
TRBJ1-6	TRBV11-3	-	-	CASSQGGNSPLHF	TGTGCCAGCAGCCAGGGAGGCAATTCACCCCTCCACTTT
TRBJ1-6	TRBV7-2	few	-	CASSFGPLSPLHF	TGTGCCAGCAGCTTCGGGCCCCTCAGTCCCCTCCACTTT
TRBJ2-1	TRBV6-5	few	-	CASSYGPYSSYNEQFF	TGTGCCAGCAGTTACGGGCCCTACAGCTCCTACAATGAGCAGTTCTTC